This is a list of T cell receptor beta chains from one sample in a study of blood T cell repertoires in COVID-19. TCRdb's table, derived via immunoSEQ multiplex PCR, lists solely in-frame clones and lacks some. Of about 190,000 clones detected, 85% to 90% appear once; the ten largest clones hold around 4.8%. The source material was peripheral blood. These TCRs come from a human donor in a cohort sampled during active COVID-19. The CDR3 runs from the conserved cysteine through the conserved F or W.

cdr3_length | j_call | v_call | cdr3_aa
15 | TRBJ2-1 | TRBV14 | CASSQSLYRTNEQFF
13 | TRBJ2-7 | TRBV5-1 | CASSLEANYGQYF
13 | TRBJ2-3 | TRBV27 | CASKGGSTDTQYF
15 | TRBJ1-1 | TRBV19 | CASGEVGTGRIEAFF
17 | TRBJ2-2 | TRBV5-1 | CASSPRGQGLNTGELFF
13 | TRBJ1-2 | TRBV5-4 | CATTRDRGKGYTF
15 | TRBJ2-3 | TRBV7-2 | CASSALGGPTDTQYF
15 | TRBJ1-5 | TRBV7-2 | CASSSQGDGNQPQHF
14 | TRBJ2-7 | TRBV28 | CASGGQGAAYEQYF
13 | TRBJ2-5 | TRBV29-1 | CSVLLYIQETQYF
12 | TRBJ2-1 | TRBV29-1 | CSVSSSYNEQFF
13 | TRBJ1-2 | TRBV10-1 | CASSERRGGGYTF
13 | TRBJ1-2 | TRBV7-8 | CASSPDRGNGYTF
12 | TRBJ1-2 | TRBV19 | CASKGGNYGYTF
12 | TRBJ2-7 | TRBV7-2 | CASSSGFYEQYF
15 | TRBJ2-3 | TRBV15 | CATSRDGGSTDTQYF
16 | TRBJ2-1 | TRBV19 | CASSIVAGPSYNEQFF
15 | TRBJ2-1 | TRBV5-1 | CASSKAPSGNNEQFF
17 | TRBJ1-5 | TRBV28 | CASSVPPEVGRRQPQHF
14 | TRBJ1-4 | TRBV6-5 | CASNRLFEGEKLFF
13 | TRBJ1-2 | TRBV10-1 | CASSPDRQYGYTF
13 | TRBJ1-1 | TRBV18 | CASSPEMNTEAFF
13 | TRBJ1-1 | TRBV3-1/TRBV3-2 | CASSQPTGISAFF
15 | TRBJ2-7 | TRBV5-1 | CASSVTGDPTYEQYF
16 | TRBJ2-2 | TRBV15 | CATSRGDRGRTGELFF
15 | TRBJ1-1 | TRBV7-9 | CASSLARGGDTEAFF
16 | TRBJ2-3 | TRBV5-4 | CASSPGLAGSTDTQYF
10 | TRBJ2-5 | TRBV25-1 | CASGGETQYF
14 | TRBJ1-2 | TRBV5-4 | CASSPRGDRGGYTF
17 | TRBJ1-5 | TRBV28 | CASSEVESVNGNQPQHF
15 | TRBJ1-2 | TRBV19 | CASSIAQAPDYGYTF
14 | TRBJ2-3 | TRBV5-1 | CASSADSITDTQYF
15 | TRBJ2-2 | TRBV7-2 | CASSLGGANTGELFF
13 | TRBJ1-5 | TRBV3-1/TRBV3-2 | CASSQAGDQPQHF
10 | TRBJ1-2 | TRBV20-1 | CSAGGGGYTF
12 | TRBJ1-1 | TRBV28 | CAITNLDTEAFF
15 | TRBJ2-7 | TRBV5-1 | CASSIDRTGGYEQYF
14 | TRBJ1-2 | TRBV23-1 | CASNRGQARYGYTF
14 | TRBJ2-5 | TRBV18 | CASSPRLGAETQYF
12 | TRBJ2-3 | TRBV25-1 | CASTGQGVTQYF
13 | TRBJ2-7 | TRBV7-2 | CASSQGLANEQYF
15 | TRBJ2-2 | TRBV11-1 | CASSPGTGLFGELFF
17 | TRBJ2-1 | TRBV28 | CASTSAPGGDGLNEQFF
15 | TRBJ2-7 | TRBV15 | CATSRVARVIEEQYF
15 | TRBJ2-7 | TRBV19 | CASSKGAERPYEQYF
12 | TRBJ2-7 | TRBV2 | CASRIQGWEQYF
13 | TRBJ2-7 | TRBV30 | CAWSVPGTGRQYF